Each of the 14 T cell receptor beta chains below was sequenced from the same sample in a study of T cells after yellow fever vaccination. TCRdb redid the calling of the 5' RACE reads with MiXCR, one entry per CDR3 protein. The sample shows more than 120,000 distinct CDR3 sequences, 6.5% to 8.5% of them seen only once. This specimen consisted of CD4+ T cells sorted from PBMCs, obtained 5 days after the yellow fever booster vaccination. These receptors were taken from a man aged 25 to 45 who received the YFV17D yellow fever vaccine.

This clonotype occurred a few times. The chain combines TRBV7-9 with TRBJ2-7; weak D call: TRBD2 (6 bases). The CDR3 totals 15 residues. Germline V gene data show CDR1 as SEHNR and CDR2 as FQNEAQ (reference sequence). Trimming took off 0 bases at V and 5 bases at J, with 14 bases between the two ends. The CDR3 protein is CASSLAQGRRDEQYF. The DNA for the CDR3 is TGTGCCAGCAGCTTAGCGCAAGGCAGGAGGGACGAGCAGTACTTC.

This clonotype showed up many times. The chain has TRBV7-2 and TRBJ2-7; possibly TRBD1 or TRBD2 for D (6 bases each). The CDR3 covers 12 residues. V shed 5 bases and J shed 10 bases, with 15 bases lying between them. Germline V gives CDR1 SGHTA, CDR2 FQGNSA. Here the CDR3 reads CASSPWGAVQYF. The CDR3 DNA reads as TGTGCCAGCAGCCCTTGGGGGGCGGTTCAGTACTTC.

Many counts were recorded for this clonotype. CDR3 loop: CAISLGENEQYF. For the CDR3, the DNA is TGTGCCATCAGCCTCGGTGAAAACGAGCAGTACTTC. This sequence joins TRBV10-3 and TRBJ2-7; D gene unclear. The CDR3 loop spans 12 amino acids. Trimming took 6 bases from V and 5 from J, leaving 11 bases between them. CDR1 and CDR2 (germline): ENHRY, SYGVKD.

This clonotype has ten or more counts. The V and J genes are TRBV30 and TRBJ2-3; D tentatively fits TRBD1 or TRBD2 (5 bases each). Germline V gene data show CDR1 as GTSNPN and CDR2 as SVGIG (reference sequence). V lost 2 bases and J 2 bases, leaving 11 bases between the germline ends. This CDR3 has 14 amino acids. CDR3 loop: CAWSRGLATDTQYF. The CDR3 coding sequence is TGTGCCTGGAGTAGGGGTCTAGCCACAGATACGCAGTATTTT.

This clonotype was detected ten times or more. The chain uses TRBV7-9 and TRBJ2-6; D is possibly TRBD2 (5 bases). This CDR3 has 16 amino acids. Trimming cost V 5 bases and J 3 bases, with 14 bases left between them. The germline V gene has CDR1 SEHNR and CDR2 FQNEAQ (reference sequence). The CDR3 DNA sequence: TGTGCCAGCAGCCCCCGGGGTGGGGTTGGGGCCAACGTCCTGACTTTC. Its translation: CASSPRGGVGANVLTF. The full variable domain, its missing parts supplied by reference TRBV7-9 and TRBJ2-6, is DTGVSQNPRHKITKRGQNVTFRCDPISEHNRLYWYRQTLGQGPEFLTYFQNEAQLEKSRLLSDRFSAERPKGSFSTLEIQRTEQGDSAMYLCASSPRGGVGANVLTFGAGSRLTVL.

This clonotype was seen at least ten times. The chain is built from TRBV28 and TRBJ2-3, with D perhaps matching TRBD2 (6 bases). V dropped 6 bases and J dropped 5 bases, with 15 bases sitting between them. This CDR3 has 14 amino acids. Germline V gene data show CDR1 as MDHEN and CDR2 as SYDVKM. The CDR3 DNA reads as TGTGCCAGCAGACTATCTAGCGTCAAAGATACGCAGTATTTT. Amino acids: CASRLSSVKDTQYF.

Turning to this clonotype: This may arise from a read error, as a much more abundant clone is one base away. The chain has TRBV3-1 and TRBJ2-3; TRBD1 or TRBD2 may be the D gene (6 bases each). Per germline, CDR1 LGHDT and CDR2 YNNKEL (reference sequence). The CDR3 spans 15 residues. Here the CDR3 reads CASSSRGLLTGTQYF. CDR3 nucleotides: TGTGCCAGCAGCTCCCGGGGGCTACTCACAGGTACGCAGTATTTT.

This clonotype appeared many times. The chain employs TRBV6-5 and TRBJ2-7, with D unresolved. Trimming cost V 0 bases and J 2 bases, with 11 bases left between them. CDR1 MNHEY and CDR2 SVGAGI come from the germline V gene. The CDR3 has 15 residues. This chain's CDR3 is CASSYSPDAAYEQYF. The CDR3, as DNA: TGTGCCAGCAGTTACTCACCGGACGCAGCCTACGAGCAGTACTTC.

The sample holds many counts of this clonotype. The rearrangement joins TRBV7-9 to TRBJ2-6; the match to TRBD1 covers 7 bases. The germline V gene encodes CDR1 SEHNR and CDR2 FQNEAQ (reference sequence). CDR3 length: 15 residues. With 3 bases clipped from V and 6 bases from J, the junction kept 5 bases outside the gene matches. CDR3 bases: TGTGCCAGCAGCTTTACTGAGGGGGCGGCCAACGTCCTGACTTTC. Amino acids: CASSFTEGAANVLTF.

This clonotype appeared many times. The gene calls are TRBV24-1 and TRBJ2-5; TRBD2 matches at 10 bases. The V segment lost 5 bases and the J segment 6 bases; nucleotides outside the gene matches: 11. CDR1 is KGHDR and CDR2 is SFDVKD in the germline V gene. The CDR3 consists of 16 residues. The CDR3 sequence: CATSARAGGLRKTQYF. The CDR3 region has the DNA TGTGCCACCAGTGCCCGAGCGGGAGGGCTTCGGAAGACCCAGTACTTC.

This chain joins TRBV20-1 and TRBJ2-1; 10 positions agree with TRBD2. In germline, CDR1 is DFQATT, CDR2 SNEGSKA (reference sequence). Losses at the gene ends were 8 bases for V and 3 bases for J; bases not matched to a gene: 13. The CDR3 spans 16 residues. In DNA, the CDR3 is TGCAGTATGAAGGGGGGGACTAGCGAATACTACAATGAGCAGTTCTTC. Amino acids: CSMKGGTSEYYNEQFF.

The table lists this clonotype with many counts. The chain combines TRBV29-1 with TRBJ2-3, with unresolved D. The CDR3 is made up of 11 amino acids. Per germline, CDR1 SQVTM and CDR2 ANQGSEA. V gave up 4 bases and J gave up 3 bases, with 5 bases separating them. The DNA for the CDR3 is TGCAGCGTTGCAAGGACAGATACGCAGTATTTT. Encoded protein: CSVARTDTQYF.

This clonotype was detected many times. The chain recombines TRBV19 with TRBJ2-7, with a possible D match to TRBD1 (6 bases). This CDR3 contains 14 residues. The V and J ends lost 9 bases and 2 bases respectively, with 17 bases between them. CDR1 is LNHDA, CDR2 SQIVND, per germline (reference sequence). The DNA of the CDR3 is TGTGCCAGCTCTGTGGGGACAAGAACCTACGAGCAGTACTTC. This encodes CASSVGTRTYEQYF.

In its sample, this clonotype was seen many times. The gene calls are TRBV5-1 and TRBJ2-1; TRBD2 aligns across 10 bases. Germline loops: CDR1 SGHRS, CDR2 YFSETQ. The CDR3 contains 16 residues. The ends lost 0 bases at V and 5 bases at J; junction bases unmatched: 5. The CDR3 region has the DNA TGCGCCAGCAGCTTGGAAGCTAGCGGGAGAGACAATGAGCAGTTCTTC. Translation gives CASSLEASGRDNEQFF. Full variable domain (outside the CDR3, taken from reference TRBV5-1 and TRBJ2-1): KAGVTQTPRYLIKTRGQQVTLSCSPISGHRSVSWYQQTPGQGLQFLFEYFSETQRNKGNFPGRFSGRQFSNSRSEMNVSTLELGDSALYLCASSLEASGRDNEQFFGPGTRLTVL.